This T cell receptor (beta chain) is from a study of blood T cell repertoires in COVID-19. Per the authors' pipeline: Amplification with reference gene primers provided the estimates of nucleated cell counts. Sequenced by immunoSEQ multiplex PCR; TCRdb stores in-frame clones only, minus some. V and J calls and clone size are as listed in that table; D and trimming were resolved from the DNA. The profile shows under 200,000 clones, 60% to 85% of them singletons. This clone was seen a handful of times. The CDR3 is 14 amino acids. With 4 bases removed from V and 6 bases from J, the gap between germline ends came to 14 bases. Germline V gene lookup returns CDR1 SGHRS and CDR2 YFSETQ.

Sequenced input: peripheral blood. The sequence came from a man in his fifties or sixties with acute or convalescent COVID-19. The genes are TRBV5-1 and TRBJ2-1; D perhaps matches TRBD2 (5 bases). As DNA, the CDR3 is TGCGCCAGCAGCGGCGGGCCTCGGGGCAATGAGCAGTTCTTC. This codes for CASSGGPRGNEQFF. The variable domain in full, completed from reference TRBV5-1 and TRBJ2-1, reads KAGVTQTPRYLIKTRGQQVTLSCSPISGHRSVSWYQQTPGQGLQFLFEYFSETQRNKGNFPGRFSGRQFSNSRSEMNVSTLELGDSALYLCASSGGPRGNEQFFGPGTRLTVL.